The 20 T cell receptor beta chains in this list originate from one sample, sequenced in a study of pediatric ulcerative colitis. Produced via immunoSEQ multiplex PCR; TCRdb's table is partial and in-frame only. Among about 64,000 clones listed, 86% were seen once. Sample: blood. The receptors come from a boy younger than 18 with severe ulcerative colitis.

The V and J genes are TRBV10-3 and TRBJ2-1; D possibly corresponds to TRBD2 (6 bases). The CDR3 spans 13 residues. Germline CDR1 ENHRY, CDR2 SYGVKD. V lost 8 bases and J lost 4, with 12 bases in between. The CDR3 bases are TGTGCCATCGGAGAGACTAGTTACAATGAGCAGTTCTTC. Translated: CAIGETSYNEQFF.

The chain has TRBV11-2 and TRBJ2-7, with D tentatively TRBD2 (5 bases). Trimming removed 0 bases from V and 6 bases from J, with 21 bases in between. The germline CDR1 and CDR2 sequences are SGHAT and FQNNGV. The CDR3 has 17 amino acids. The CDR3: CASSLEPGSITLGEQYF. Here the CDR3 DNA reads TGTGCCAGCAGCTTAGAGCCGGGGTCGATCACCCTAGGCGAGCAGTACTTC.

This chain uses TRBV6-5 with TRBJ1-2; perhaps TRBD1 as D (5 bases). V lost 7 bases and J 3 bases, leaving 18 bases between the germline ends. CDR1 is MNHEY, CDR2 SVGAGI, per germline. This CDR3 comprises 15 residues. CDR3 amino acids: CASKHREGTHYGYTF. In DNA form, the CDR3 reads TGTGCCAGCAAACACCGGGAGGGGACCCACTATGGCTACACCTTC.

The chain has TRBV10-3 and TRBJ1-1, with D possibly being TRBD1 (6 bases). CDR1 is ENHRY and CDR2 is SYGVKD in the germline V gene. The CDR3 is 15 amino acids. Trimming pared 5 bases from V and 2 bases from J, leaving 15 bases between. The CDR3 protein is CAISSAGEVNTEAFF. CDR3 nucleotides: TGTGCCATCAGTTCAGCAGGGGAGGTTAACACTGAAGCTTTCTTT.

This chain links TRBV2 with TRBJ2-7, with 9 bases matching TRBD2. V shed 4 bases and J 0 bases; nucleotides not matched to a gene: 4. Germline assignment: CDR1 SNHLY and CDR2 FYNNEI. The CDR3 is 15 amino acids. DNA of the CDR3: TGTGCCAGCAGTGTTCTAGCGGGACCCTCCTACGAGCAGTACTTC. Protein: CASSVLAGPSYEQYF. Variable domain in full (rest from reference TRBV2 and TRBJ2-7): EPEVTQTPSHQVTQMGQEVILRCVPISNHLYFYWYRQILGQKVEFLVSFYNNEISEKSEIFDDQFSVERPDGSNFTLKIRSTKLEDSAMYFCASSVLAGPSYEQYFGPGTRLTVT.

V usage is TRBV27 and J usage is TRBJ1-1; D might be TRBD1 (6 bases). V was clipped by 4 bases and J by 1 base, with 19 bases between them. CDR1 is MNHEY, CDR2 SMNVEV, per germline (reference sequence). The CDR3 has 17 residues. In DNA form, the CDR3 reads TGTGCCAGCAGTTACTCCCGGTGGGGGGCCGGGAACACTGAAGCTTTCTTT. It is translated as CASSYSRWGAGNTEAFF.

The gene calls are TRBV19 and TRBJ2-1; D is possibly TRBD1 (6 bases). Per the germline V gene, CDR1 is LNHDA and CDR2 is SQIVND (reference sequence). The V end lost 5 bases, the J end lost 7 bases, and 18 bases lay between the germline ends. The CDR3 spans 15 residues. CDR3 in DNA: TGTGCCAGTAGTGCCGGGACACTCCCGAGGAATGAGCAGTTCTTC. Its translation: CASSAGTLPRNEQFF.

This clone was seen only once. This rearrangement joins TRBV19 to TRBJ1-1; TRBD1 aligns across 7 bases. CDR1 and CDR2 (germline): LNHDA, SQIVND (reference sequence). With 6 bases clipped from V and 3 bases from J, the junction kept 13 bases outside the gene matches. The CDR3 contains 16 residues. CDR3 in DNA: TGTGCCAGTAGGATGAGGGGGCGGGGGATCGACACTGAAGCTTTCTTT. This encodes CASRMRGRGIDTEAFF.

V gene TRBV7-3 combines with J gene TRBJ2-2, with 8 nucleotides matching TRBD1. The CDR3 is 16 amino acids. The germline V gene encodes CDR1 SGHTA and CDR2 FQGTGA. V was clipped by 5 bases and J by 6 bases; unmatched bases: 11. CDR3 residues: CASSPFGQGFPGELFF. In nucleotides, the CDR3 is TGTGCCAGCAGCCCTTTTGGACAGGGCTTTCCCGGGGAGCTGTTTTTT.

This clone was seen only a few times. The chain employs TRBV29-1 and TRBJ2-7, with 9 bases matching TRBD1. CDR1 is SQVTM, CDR2 ANQGSEA, per germline. The CDR3 totals 14 residues. V lost 4 bases to trimming and J lost 2 bases; unmatched junction nucleotides: 6. CDR3 amino acids: CSVVGGTGPYEQYF. The CDR3 DNA follows: TGCAGCGTTGTGGGGGGGACAGGGCCCTACGAGCAGTACTTC.

The chain couples TRBV2 to TRBJ2-1, with 11 bases identical to TRBD1. CDR1 and CDR2 (germline): SNHLY, FYNNEI. CDR3 size: 15 residues. V shed 7 bases, J shed 5 bases, and the junction held 7 bases outside the gene matches. The CDR3 nucleotides read TGTGCCAGCAACCTAGGACAGGGGGCGAACAATGAGCAGTTCTTC. Its translation: CASNLGQGANNEQFF.

V and J are TRBV6-5 and TRBJ2-1; 7 bases line up with TRBD1. CDR3 length equals 13 residues. Germline V gives CDR1 MNHEY, CDR2 SVGAGI. The junction had 9 bases not matched to a gene; V was cut back by 6 bases and J by 10 bases. The CDR3 DNA reads as TGTGCCAGCAGCCCTTATCCGGGACAGGAGCAGTTCTTC. Translation: CASSPYPGQEQFF.

The chain employs TRBV30 and TRBJ2-6; 7 nucleotides agree with TRBD1. CDR3 size: 16 residues. CDR1 and CDR2 from the germline V gene are GTSNPN and SVGIG (reference sequence). With 8 bases clipped from V and 4 bases from J, the junction kept 14 bases outside the gene matches. The CDR3 bases are TGTGCCGGGCCCCGGGACAGTAGAGGGGGGGCCAACGTCCTGACTTTC. Protein product: CAGPRDSRGGANVLTF.

Comment on this clone: Other nucleotide sequences in the sample specify the same CDR3. The J gene is TRBJ2-3, the V gene TRBV5-1, with D perhaps TRBD1 (6 bases). Germline CDR1 and CDR2: SGHRS and YFSETQ. The CDR3 extends over 14 amino acids. V shed 4 bases and J shed 3 bases, with 12 bases lying between them. This CDR3 reads CASSPGQGTDTQYF. In DNA, the CDR3 is TGCGCCAGCAGCCCGGGGCAGGGGACAGATACGCAGTATTTT.

This clone was found once. Here the CDR3 reads CASSYHDRVNTGELFF. Written as DNA, the CDR3 is TGTGCCAGCAGTTACCACGACAGGGTGAACACCGGGGAGCTGTTTTTT. The chain uses TRBV6-5 and TRBJ2-2, with 7 bases lining up with TRBD1. Germline V lookup: CDR1 MNHEY, CDR2 SVGAGI. The CDR3 is 16 amino acids. Trimming removed 2 bases from V and 1 base from J; junction bases left unmatched: 4.

The genes are TRBV30 and TRBJ1-5; TRBD1 is a possible D gene (5 bases). Germline V gene lookup returns CDR1 GTSNPN and CDR2 SVGIG (reference sequence). V lost 1 base and J 2 bases, leaving 15 bases between the germline ends. The CDR3 covers 16 residues. DNA of the CDR3: TGTGCCTGGAGTGCACCGGGACCTGGCGGCAATCAGCCCCAGCATTTT. Its protein product is CAWSAPGPGGNQPQHF. Using reference TRBV30 and TRBJ1-5 for the parts outside the CDR3, the full variable domain is SQTIHQWPATLVQPVGSPLSLECTVEGTSNPNLYWYRQAAGRGLQLLFYSVGIGQISSEVPQNLSASRPQDRQFILSSKKLLLSDSGFYLCAWSAPGPGGNQPQHFGDGTRLSIL.

The chain links TRBV10-1 to TRBJ2-3; D is perhaps TRBD1 or TRBD2 (7 bases each). This CDR3 spans 15 amino acids. The V end lost 4 bases, the J end lost 8 bases, and 19 bases lay between the germline ends. CDR1 and CDR2 from the germline V gene are WNHNN and SYGVQD (reference sequence). CDR3 DNA sequence: TGCGCCAGCAGTGCGGGAGGACTCCCAGGGGGTACGCAGTATTTT. It specifies CASSAGGLPGGTQYF.

The chain employs TRBV21-1 and TRBJ1-5; the D call TRBD1 from the table was never checked on the DNA. TRBV21-1 counts as a pseudogene. CDR3 length equals 14 residues. The CDR3 bases are TGTGCCAGCAGCAAGTCGGACAGTAATCAGCCCCAGCATTTT. Its translation: CASSKSDSNQPQHF.

The chain carries TRBV27 and TRBJ2-2; D possibly matches TRBD1 or TRBD2 (5 bases each). This CDR3 comprises 16 residues. In germline, CDR1 is MNHEY, CDR2 SMNVEV (reference sequence). V was trimmed by 4 bases and J by 5 bases, leaving 17 bases between them. The CDR3 reads CASSSAQGRSTGELFF. CDR3 in DNA: TGTGCCAGCAGTTCGGCCCAGGGACGTAGTACCGGGGAGCTGTTTTTT.

CDR3 DNA sequence: TGTGCCAGAAGCTCGGACGACACCTACGAGCAGTACTTC. Translation gives CARSSDDTYEQYF. The chain joins TRBV5-3 to TRBJ2-7; D unresolved. TRBV5-3 is given ORF status, its function remaining uncertain. This CDR3 is 13 amino acids long. V lost 3 bases and J lost 2, with 9 bases in between.